This TCR beta chain appears in the sequencing data of a study of blood T cell repertoires in COVID-19. The CDR3 has 13 amino acids. In germline, CDR1 is MNHEY, CDR2 SVGEGT. Trimming took 5 bases from V and 6 from J, leaving 11 bases between them. Assay: immunoSEQ multiplex PCR; the TCRdb copy retains only in-frame clones and omits some. This repertoire shows fewer than 350,000 clones, around 88% found once; its top ten account for around 2.1%. V gene TRBV6-2 or TRBV6-3 combines with J gene TRBJ2-1, with a possible D match to TRBD2 (6 bases). This clonotype was obtained from a woman younger than 45 who had recovered from COVID-19. Sequenced input: peripheral blood. This chain's CDR3 is CASSPTRFNEQFF. CDR3 bases: TGTGCCAGCAGTCCGACTAGGTTCAATGAGCAGTTCTTC.